This TCR beta chain is drawn from a study of T-cell memory formation after mild COVID-19. Findings and caveats of the study: Second-wave clones peaking on day 37 lacked confirmed SARS-CoV-2 specificity. Clones which contracted sat mainly in CM and EM if CD4+, and in EMRA if CD8+. Some responding clones appeared in pre-infection memory, suggesting cross-reactive memory joined.

Germline assignment: CDR1 LNHDA and CDR2 SQIVND (reference sequence). Germline trimming cut 3 bases from V and 4 bases from J; bases unmatched to any gene: 9. The CDR3 totals 16 residues. Each CDR3 protein gets one entry after TCRdb re-called the 5' RACE reads with MiXCR. The sample consists of about 240,000 distinct CDR3 sequences, around a tenth of them appearing once. This clonotype was seen ten or more times. Its antigen is undetermined. Sequenced input: PBMCs or a T cell subset sorted from them (not recorded which). The chain carries TRBV19 and TRBJ1-5, with 7 bases identical to TRBD1. The receptor was isolated from a man aged 18 to 35 who had mild COVID-19 (a few samples of this study predate the infection). Cell type and time point are not known. CDR3: CASSIFLAGQNQPQHF. Written as DNA, the CDR3 is TGTGCCAGTAGTATCTTTTTGGCGGGACAGAATCAGCCCCAGCATTTT.